Shown below are 5 T cell receptor beta chains from a single sample sequenced in a study of T cell responses to AZD1222 COVID-19 vaccine. TCRdb's copy holds only in-frame clones and misses some; the assay was immunoSEQ multiplex PCR. The sample has roughly 120,000 clones, about 86% seen once. This specimen consisted of peripheral blood, obtained on day 0 of AZD1222 vaccination. Source of these receptors: an adult in good health.

The chain recombines TRBV6-2 or TRBV6-3 with TRBJ1-2, with 7 bases identical to TRBD1. The CDR3 has 12 residues. V lost 5 bases to trimming and J lost 7 bases; unmatched junction nucleotides: 4. CDR1 and CDR2 (germline): MNHEY, SVGEGT. CDR3 bases: TGTGCCAGCAGTCGACAGGGAACTGGCTACACCTTC. It yields the protein CASSRQGTGYTF.

This chain joins TRBV11-2 and TRBJ1-1; no clear D gene. The CDR3 covers 14 residues. V was pared by 3 bases and J by 4 bases, with 12 bases between. Germline loops: CDR1 SGHAT, CDR2 FQNNGV. The CDR3 region is CASSLLRGSTEAFF. The CDR3 bases are TGTGCCAGCAGCTTGTTGAGAGGGTCCACTGAAGCTTTCTTT.

The chain has TRBV4-3 and TRBJ1-2, with TRBD1 as a possible D gene (5 bases). The length of the CDR3 is 14 residues. Trimming left V 4 bases short and J 2 bases short, with 11 bases between. Germline V lookup: CDR1 LGHNA, CDR2 YSLEER. CDR3: CASSRKRQNYGYTF. CDR3 DNA sequence: TGCGCCAGCAGCCGTAAGCGACAGAACTATGGCTACACCTTC.

V usage is TRBV28 and J usage is TRBJ1-4; D not resolved. The CDR3 sequence is 14 residues long. Trimming removed 3 bases from V and 1 base from J, with 6 bases in between. The germline V gene encodes CDR1 MDHEN and CDR2 SYDVKM. The CDR3 region is CASSLLLTNEKLFF. The DNA for the CDR3 is TGTGCCAGCAGTTTGCTGCTAACTAATGAAAAACTGTTTTTT.

The CDR3 coding sequence is TGCGCCAGCAGCTTGGGGGACAGAGAGGATCAGCCCCAGCATTTT. It codes for CASSLGDREDQPQHF. The rearrangement joins TRBV5-1 to TRBJ1-5; the match to TRBD1 covers 7 bases. Germline V lookup: CDR1 SGHRS, CDR2 YFSETQ. After removal of 0 bases from V and 5 bases from J, the junction contained 5 bases not matched to a gene. The CDR3 extends over 15 amino acids.